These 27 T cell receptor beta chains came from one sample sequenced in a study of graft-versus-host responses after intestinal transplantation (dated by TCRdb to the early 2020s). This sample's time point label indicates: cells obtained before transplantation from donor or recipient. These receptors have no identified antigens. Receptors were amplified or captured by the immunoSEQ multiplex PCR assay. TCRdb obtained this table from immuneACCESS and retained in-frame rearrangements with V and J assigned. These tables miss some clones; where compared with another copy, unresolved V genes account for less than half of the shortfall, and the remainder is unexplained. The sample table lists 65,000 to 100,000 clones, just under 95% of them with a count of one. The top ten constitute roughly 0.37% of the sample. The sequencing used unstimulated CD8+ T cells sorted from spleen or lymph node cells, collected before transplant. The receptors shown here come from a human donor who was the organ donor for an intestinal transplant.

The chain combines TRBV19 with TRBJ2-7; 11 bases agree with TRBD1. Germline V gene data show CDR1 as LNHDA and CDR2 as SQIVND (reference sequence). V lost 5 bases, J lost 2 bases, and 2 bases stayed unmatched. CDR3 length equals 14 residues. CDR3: CASSGTGGAYEQYF. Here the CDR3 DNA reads TGTGCCAGTAGTGGGACAGGGGGTGCCTACGAGCAGTACTTC.

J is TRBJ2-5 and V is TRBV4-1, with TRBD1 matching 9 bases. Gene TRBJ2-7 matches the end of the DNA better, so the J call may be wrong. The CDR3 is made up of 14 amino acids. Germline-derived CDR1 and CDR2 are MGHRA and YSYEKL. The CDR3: CASSQGQGAYEQYF. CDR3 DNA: TGCGCCAGCAGCCAAGGACAGGGGGCCTACGAGCAGTACTTC.

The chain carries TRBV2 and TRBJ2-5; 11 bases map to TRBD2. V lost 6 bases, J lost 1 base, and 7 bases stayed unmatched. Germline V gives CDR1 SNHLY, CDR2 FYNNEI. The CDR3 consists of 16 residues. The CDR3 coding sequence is TGTGCCAGCAGCCTAACTAGCGGGGGTTCCCAAGAGACCCAGTACTTC. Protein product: CASSLTSGGSQETQYF.

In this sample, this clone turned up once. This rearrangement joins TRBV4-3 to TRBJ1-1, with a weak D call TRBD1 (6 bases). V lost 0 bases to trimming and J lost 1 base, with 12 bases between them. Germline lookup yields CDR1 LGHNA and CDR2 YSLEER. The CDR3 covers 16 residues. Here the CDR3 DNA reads TGCGCCAGCAGCCAAGAACGGGGCAGGGGGAACACTGAAGCTTTCTTT. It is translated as CASSQERGRGNTEAFF.

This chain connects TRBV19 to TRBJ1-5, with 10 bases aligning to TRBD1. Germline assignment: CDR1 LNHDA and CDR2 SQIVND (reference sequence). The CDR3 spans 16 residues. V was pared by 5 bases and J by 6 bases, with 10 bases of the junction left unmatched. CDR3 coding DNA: TGTGCCAGTAGTGAACCGGACAGGGGGATCGGTCAGCCCCAGCATTTT. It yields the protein CASSEPDRGIGQPQHF.

The CDR3 bases are TGTGCCAGTACCCCGACTAGCGGGGGCTACGAGCAGTACTTC. The encoded protein is CASTPTSGGYEQYF. The gene calls are TRBV19 and TRBJ2-7; 12 bases agree with TRBD2. V shed 7 bases and J 3 bases; nucleotides not matched to a gene: 4. The CDR3 is 14 amino acids. Per the germline V gene, CDR1 is LNHDA and CDR2 is SQIVND (reference sequence).

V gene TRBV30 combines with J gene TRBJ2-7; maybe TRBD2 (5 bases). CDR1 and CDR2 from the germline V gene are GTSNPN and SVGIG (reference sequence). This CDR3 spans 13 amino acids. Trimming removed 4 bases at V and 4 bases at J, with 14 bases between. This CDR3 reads CAWTDGVSYEQYF. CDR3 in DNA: TGTGCCTGGACGGACGGGGTTTCTTACGAGCAGTACTTC.

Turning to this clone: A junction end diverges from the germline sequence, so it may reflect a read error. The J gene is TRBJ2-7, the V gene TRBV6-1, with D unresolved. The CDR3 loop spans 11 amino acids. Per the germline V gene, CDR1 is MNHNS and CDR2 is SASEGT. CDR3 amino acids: CASSDEARKFF. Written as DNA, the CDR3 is TGTGCCAGCAGTGATGAAGCCCGAAAGTTCTTC.

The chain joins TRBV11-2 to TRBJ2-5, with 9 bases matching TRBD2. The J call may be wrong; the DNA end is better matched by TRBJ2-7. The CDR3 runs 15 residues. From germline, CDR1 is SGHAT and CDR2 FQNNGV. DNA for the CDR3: TGTGCCAGCATACCCAGCGGGGGGCTGTCCTACGAGCAGTACTTC. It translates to CASIPSGGLSYEQYF.

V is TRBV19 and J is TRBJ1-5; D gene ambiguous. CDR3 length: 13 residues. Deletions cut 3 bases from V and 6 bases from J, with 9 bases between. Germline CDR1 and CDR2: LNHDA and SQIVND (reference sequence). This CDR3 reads CASSIHGPQPQHF. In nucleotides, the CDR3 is TGTGCCAGTAGTATTCATGGCCCTCAGCCCCAGCATTTT.

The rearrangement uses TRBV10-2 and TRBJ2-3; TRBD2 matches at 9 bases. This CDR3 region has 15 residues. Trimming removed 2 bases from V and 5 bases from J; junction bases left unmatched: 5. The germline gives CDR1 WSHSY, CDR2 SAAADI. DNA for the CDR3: TGCGCCAGCAGTGAGGCGGGGGGGCCTTTAGATACGCAGTATTTT. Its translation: CASSEAGGPLDTQYF.

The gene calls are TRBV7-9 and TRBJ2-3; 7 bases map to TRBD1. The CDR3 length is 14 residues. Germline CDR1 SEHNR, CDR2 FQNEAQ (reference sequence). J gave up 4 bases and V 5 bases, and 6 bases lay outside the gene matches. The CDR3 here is CASSELTGADTQYF. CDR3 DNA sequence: TGTGCCAGCAGCGAGCTTACAGGGGCAGATACGCAGTATTTT.

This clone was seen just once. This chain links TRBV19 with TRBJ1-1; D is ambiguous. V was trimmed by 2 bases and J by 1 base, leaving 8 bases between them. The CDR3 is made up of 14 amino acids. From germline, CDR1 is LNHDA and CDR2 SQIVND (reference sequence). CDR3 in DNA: TGTGCCAGTAGTATACACAGCTGGAACACTGAAGCTTTCTTT. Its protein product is CASSIHSWNTEAFF.

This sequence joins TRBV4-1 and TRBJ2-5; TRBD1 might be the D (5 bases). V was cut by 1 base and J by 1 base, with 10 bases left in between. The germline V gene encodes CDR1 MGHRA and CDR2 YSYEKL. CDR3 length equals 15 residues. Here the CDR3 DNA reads TGCGCCAGCAGCCAAGTCGGCAGGGCCCAAGAGACCCAGTACTTC. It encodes CASSQVGRAQETQYF.

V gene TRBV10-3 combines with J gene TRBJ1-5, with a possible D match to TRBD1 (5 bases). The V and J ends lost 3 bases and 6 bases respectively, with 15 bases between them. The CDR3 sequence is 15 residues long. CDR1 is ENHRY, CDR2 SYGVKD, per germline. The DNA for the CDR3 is TGTGCCATCAGTGAAATTAAGGGGCGCGGTCAGCCCCAGCATTTT. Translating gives CAISEIKGRGQPQHF.

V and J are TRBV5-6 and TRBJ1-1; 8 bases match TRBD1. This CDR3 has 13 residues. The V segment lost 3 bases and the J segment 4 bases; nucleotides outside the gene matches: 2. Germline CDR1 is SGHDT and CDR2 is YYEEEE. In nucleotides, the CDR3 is TGTGCCAGCAGCTCAACAGGGGGCACTGAAGCTTTCTTT. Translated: CASSSTGGTEAFF.

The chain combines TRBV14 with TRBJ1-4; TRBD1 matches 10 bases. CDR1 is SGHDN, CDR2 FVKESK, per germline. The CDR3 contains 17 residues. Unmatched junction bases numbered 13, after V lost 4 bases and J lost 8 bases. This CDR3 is CASSPWDRGDLYEKLFF. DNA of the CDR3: TGTGCCAGCAGCCCTTGGGACAGGGGAGATTTGTACGAAAAACTGTTTTTT.

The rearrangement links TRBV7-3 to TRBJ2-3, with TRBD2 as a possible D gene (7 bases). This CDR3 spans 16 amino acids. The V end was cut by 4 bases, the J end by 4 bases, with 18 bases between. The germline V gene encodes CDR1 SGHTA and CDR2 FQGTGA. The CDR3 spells CASSSPVAGASDTQYF. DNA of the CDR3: TGTGCCAGCAGCTCACCCGTGGCGGGGGCCTCAGATACGCAGTATTTT.

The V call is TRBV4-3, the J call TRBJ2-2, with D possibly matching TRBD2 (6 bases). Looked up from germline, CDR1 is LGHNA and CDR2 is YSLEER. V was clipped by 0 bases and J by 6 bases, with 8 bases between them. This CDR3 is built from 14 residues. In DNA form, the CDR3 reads TGCGCCAGCAGCCAAGAAGGAGGGTCCGGGGAGCTGTTTTTT. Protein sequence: CASSQEGGSGELFF.

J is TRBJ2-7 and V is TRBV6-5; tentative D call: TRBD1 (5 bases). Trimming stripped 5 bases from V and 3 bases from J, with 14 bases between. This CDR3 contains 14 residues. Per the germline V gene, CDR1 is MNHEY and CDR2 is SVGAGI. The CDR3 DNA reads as TGTGCCAGCAGTGAATTCAGGGCAGACTACGAGCAGTACTTC. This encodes CASSEFRADYEQYF.

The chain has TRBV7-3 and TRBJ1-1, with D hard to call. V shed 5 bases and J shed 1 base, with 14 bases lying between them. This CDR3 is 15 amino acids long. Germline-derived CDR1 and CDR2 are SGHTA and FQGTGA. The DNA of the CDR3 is TGTGCCAGCAGCCTTAATTTGGGAGGGAACACTGAAGCTTTCTTT. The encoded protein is CASSLNLGGNTEAFF.

DNA of the CDR3: TGCGCCAGCAGCCAAGAGAGGGCCCAGGCTAACACTGAAGCTTTCTTT. It specifies CASSQERAQANTEAFF. V and J are TRBV4-1 and TRBJ1-1; D gene uncertain. V was clipped by 0 bases and J by 2 bases, with 13 bases between them. The CDR3 loop spans 16 amino acids. Per the germline V gene, CDR1 is MGHRA and CDR2 is YSYEKL.

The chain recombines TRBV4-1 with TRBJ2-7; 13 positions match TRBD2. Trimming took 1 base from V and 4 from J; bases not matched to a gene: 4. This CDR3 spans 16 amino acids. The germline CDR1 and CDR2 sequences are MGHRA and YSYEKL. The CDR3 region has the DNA TGCGCCAGCAGCCAAGGGGAACTAGCGGGGGGGTACGAGCAGTACTTC. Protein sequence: CASSQGELAGGYEQYF.

CDR3: CASSQDVMGGLADTQYF. CDR3 nucleotides: TGCGCCAGCAGCCAAGATGTGATGGGGGGGCTCGCAGATACGCAGTATTTT. The chain uses TRBV4-1 and TRBJ2-3; maybe TRBD2 (7 bases). CDR1 and CDR2 from the germline V gene are MGHRA and YSYEKL. The V end lost 0 bases, the J end lost 4 bases, and 17 bases lay between the germline ends. The CDR3 is 17 amino acids.

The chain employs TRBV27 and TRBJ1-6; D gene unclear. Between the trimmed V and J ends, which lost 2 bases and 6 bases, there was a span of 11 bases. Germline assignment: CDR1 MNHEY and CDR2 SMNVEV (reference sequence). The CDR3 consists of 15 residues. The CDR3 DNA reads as TGTGCCAGCAGTTTAGATCAGGCACTTAATTCACCCCTCCACTTT. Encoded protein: CASSLDQALNSPLHF.

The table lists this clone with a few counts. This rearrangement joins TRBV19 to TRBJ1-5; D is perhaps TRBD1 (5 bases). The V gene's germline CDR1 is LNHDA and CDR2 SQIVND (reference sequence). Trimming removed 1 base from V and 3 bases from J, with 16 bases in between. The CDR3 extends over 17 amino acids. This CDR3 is CASSIGQSFMNNQPQHF. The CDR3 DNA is TGTGCCAGTAGTATAGGACAGAGTTTTATGAACAATCAGCCCCAGCATTTT. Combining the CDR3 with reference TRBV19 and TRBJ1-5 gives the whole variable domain DGGITQSPKYLFRKEGQNVTLSCEQNLNHDAMYWYRQDPGQGLRLIYYSQIVNDFQKGDIAEGYSVSREKKESFPLTVTSAQKNPTAFYLCASSIGQSFMNNQPQHFGDGTRLSIL.

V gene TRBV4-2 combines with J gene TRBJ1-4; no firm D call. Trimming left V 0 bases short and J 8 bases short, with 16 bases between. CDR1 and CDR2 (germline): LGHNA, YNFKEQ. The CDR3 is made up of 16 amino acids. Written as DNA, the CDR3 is TGTGCCAGCAGCCAAGATAAATGGGCGAGACAAGAAAAACTGTTTTTT. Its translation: CASSQDKWARQEKLFF.